This T cell receptor beta chain derives from a study of response to subunit inactivated influenza vaccine. Broader study findings: Authors suggested each seasonal flu vaccination may recruit only limited numbers of new T cells.

Trimming stripped 1 base from V and 8 bases from J, with 14 bases between. CDR1 LNHDA and CDR2 SQIVND come from the germline V gene (reference sequence). The CDR3 consists of 14 residues. One entry per CDR3 protein results from TCRdb running MiXCR on the RT-PCR reads. This sample has around 520,000 distinct CDR3 sequences, with about 25% found just once. Comments on this clonotype: Its antigen is as yet unknown.

The sequence was obtained from a man aged 50-60 years who received an inactivated influenza vaccine. The gene calls are TRBV19 and TRBJ1-2; D may be TRBD1 (6 bases). The sequenced sample was CD4+ T cells sorted from PBMCs, obtained 5 days after vaccination. CDR3 sequence: CASSIVGRGAGYTF. CDR3 nucleotides: TGTGCCAGTAGTATAGTAGGCAGGGGCGCCGGCTACACCTTC.